Below, 5 T cell receptor beta chains from the same sample are listed, as sequenced in a study of CD8 T cells in ankylosing spondylitis. Regarding the study as a whole: One TCR beta motif, made up of several highly homologous variants, appeared characteristic of ankylosing spondylitis blood.

TCRdb re-analysed the 5' RACE reads in MiXCR, keeping a single row per CDR3 protein. Of 450,000 to 550,000 distinct CDR3 sequences detected, approximately 5% appear once; the ten largest clones hold roughly 3.3%. Their antigens are not known. Sequences were obtained from blood, either unsorted or a sorted T cell fraction (not recorded which). These TCRs come from a male donor with ankylosing spondylitis.

This clonotype showed up just a few times. This chain uses TRBV20-1 with TRBJ2-1, with a tentative D call TRBD2 (6 bases). This CDR3 spans 14 amino acids. V lost 6 bases and J 0 bases, leaving 12 bases between the germline ends. Per germline, CDR1 DFQATT and CDR2 SNEGSKA (reference sequence). The CDR3 DNA follows: TGCAGTGCAGCGGAGGGTGGCTCCTACAATGAGCAGTTCTTC. It specifies CSAAEGGSYNEQFF.

This clonotype was picked up many times. The rearrangement uses TRBV12-3 or TRBV12-4 and TRBJ2-7; TRBD1 is a possible D gene (6 bases). Deletions cut 5 bases from V and 3 bases from J, with 14 bases between. The CDR3 runs 14 residues. Written as DNA, the CDR3 is TGTGCCAGCAGTCCCCAAGGGGGTTACTACGAGCAGTACTTC. This gives the protein CASSPQGGYYEQYF.

This clonotype has at least ten counts. CDR3 DNA: TGCAGCGTTGCCTCAATTCGGACAAACTACGAGCAGTACTTC. Translating gives CSVASIRTNYEQYF. The gene calls are TRBV29-1 and TRBJ2-7; a possible D gene is TRBD1 (5 bases). The length of the CDR3 is 14 residues. Germline V gene data show CDR1 as SQVTM and CDR2 as ANQGSEA. Trimming took 4 bases from V and 3 from J, leaving 16 bases between them.

This clonotype was counted only a few times. CDR3 nucleotide sequence: TGTGCCAGCTCACCAACGGCCAGCGACTGGACGGGCTACACCTTC. Translation gives CASSPTASDWTGYTF. This chain connects TRBV18 to TRBJ1-2; D gene uncertain. Trimming took 2 bases from V and 8 from J, leaving 18 bases between them. This CDR3 has 15 residues. From germline, CDR1 is KGHSH and CDR2 LQKENI.

This clonotype was recorded at least ten times. The chain combines TRBV12-3 or TRBV12-4 with TRBJ1-3; 10 bases are shared with TRBD1. There are 22 residues in the CDR3. Trimming at V came to 2 bases and at J to 2 bases, leaving 21 bases not matched to a gene. The DNA for the CDR3 is TGTGCCAGCAGTTTAAGGGTGATTTATATAGGGACAGGGGAAAATACTGGAAACACCATATATTTT. Translation: CASSLRVIYIGTGENTGNTIYF.